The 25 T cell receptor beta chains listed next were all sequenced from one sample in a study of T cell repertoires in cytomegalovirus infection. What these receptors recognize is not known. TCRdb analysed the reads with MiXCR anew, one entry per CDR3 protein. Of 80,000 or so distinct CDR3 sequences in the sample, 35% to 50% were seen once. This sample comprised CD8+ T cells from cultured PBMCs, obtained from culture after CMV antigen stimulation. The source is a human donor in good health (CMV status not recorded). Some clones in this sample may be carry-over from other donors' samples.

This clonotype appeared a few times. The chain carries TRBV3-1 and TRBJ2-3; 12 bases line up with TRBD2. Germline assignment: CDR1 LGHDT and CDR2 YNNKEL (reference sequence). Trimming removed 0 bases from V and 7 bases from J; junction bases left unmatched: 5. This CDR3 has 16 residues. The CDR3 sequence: CASSQEGTSGWNTQYF. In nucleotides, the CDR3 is TGTGCCAGCAGCCAAGAAGGGACTAGCGGGTGGAATACGCAGTATTTT.

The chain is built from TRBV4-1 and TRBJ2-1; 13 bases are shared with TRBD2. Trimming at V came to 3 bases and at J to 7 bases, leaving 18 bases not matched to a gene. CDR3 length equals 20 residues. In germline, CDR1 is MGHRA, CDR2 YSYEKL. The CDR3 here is CASSQPPRVRLAGGPNEQFF. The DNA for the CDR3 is TGCGCCAGCAGCCAGCCACCCAGGGTGCGACTAGCGGGGGGACCAAATGAGCAGTTCTTC.

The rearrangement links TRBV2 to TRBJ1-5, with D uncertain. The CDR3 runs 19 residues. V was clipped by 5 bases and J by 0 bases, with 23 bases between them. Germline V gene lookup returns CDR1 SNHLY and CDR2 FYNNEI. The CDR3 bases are TGTGCCAGCAGTCCCGTCGGTGATTACGGTGCCGATAGCAATCAGCCCCAGCATTTT. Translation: CASSPVGDYGADSNQPQHF.

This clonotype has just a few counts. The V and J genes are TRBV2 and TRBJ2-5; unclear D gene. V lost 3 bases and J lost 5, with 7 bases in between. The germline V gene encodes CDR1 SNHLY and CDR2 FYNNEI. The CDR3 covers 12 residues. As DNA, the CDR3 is TGTGCCAGCAGTGATCCTCGGGAGACCCAGTACTTC. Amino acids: CASSDPRETQYF.

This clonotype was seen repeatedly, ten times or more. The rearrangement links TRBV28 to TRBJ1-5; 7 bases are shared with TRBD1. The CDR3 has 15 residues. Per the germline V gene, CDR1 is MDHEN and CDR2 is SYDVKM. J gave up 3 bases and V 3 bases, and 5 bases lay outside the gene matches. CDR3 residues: CASSFRDSTNQPQHF. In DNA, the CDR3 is TGTGCCAGCAGTTTCCGGGACAGTACCAATCAGCCCCAGCATTTT. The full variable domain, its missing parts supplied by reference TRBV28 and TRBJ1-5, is DVKVTQSSRYLVKRTGEKVFLECVQDMDHENMFWYRQDPGLGLRLIYFSYDVKMKEKGDIPEGYSVSREKKERFSLILESASTNQTSMYLCASSFRDSTNQPQHFGDGTRLSIL.

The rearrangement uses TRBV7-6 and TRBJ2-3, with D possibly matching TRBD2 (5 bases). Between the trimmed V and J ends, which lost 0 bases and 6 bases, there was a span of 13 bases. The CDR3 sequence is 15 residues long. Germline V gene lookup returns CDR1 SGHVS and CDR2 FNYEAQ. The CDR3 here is CASSLAPEAGDTQYF. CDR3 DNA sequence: TGTGCCAGCAGCTTAGCCCCGGAGGCTGGCGATACGCAGTATTTT.

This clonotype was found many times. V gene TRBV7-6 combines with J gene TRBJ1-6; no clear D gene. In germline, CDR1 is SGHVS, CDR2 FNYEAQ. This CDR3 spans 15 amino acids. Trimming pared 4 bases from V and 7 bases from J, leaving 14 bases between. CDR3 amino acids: CASSSGPKKNSPLHF. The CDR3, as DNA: TGTGCCAGCAGCTCAGGACCGAAAAAAAATTCACCCCTCCACTTT.

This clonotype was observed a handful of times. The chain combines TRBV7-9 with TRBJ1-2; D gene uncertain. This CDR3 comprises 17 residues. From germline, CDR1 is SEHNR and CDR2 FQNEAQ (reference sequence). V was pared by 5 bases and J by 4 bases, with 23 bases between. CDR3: CASSPFVYPHPLYGYTF. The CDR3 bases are TGTGCCAGCAGCCCGTTTGTTTACCCACACCCGCTCTATGGCTACACCTTC.

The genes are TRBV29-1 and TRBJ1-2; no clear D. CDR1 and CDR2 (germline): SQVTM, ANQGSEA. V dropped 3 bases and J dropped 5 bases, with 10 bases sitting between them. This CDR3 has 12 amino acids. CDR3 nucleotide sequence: TGCAGCGTTGACACCGGGATTTATGGCTACACCTTC. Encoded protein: CSVDTGIYGYTF.

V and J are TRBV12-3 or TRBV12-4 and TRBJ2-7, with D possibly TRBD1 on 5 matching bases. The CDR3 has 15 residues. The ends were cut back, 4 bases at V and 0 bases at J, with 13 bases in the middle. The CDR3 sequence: CASSSPDKFSYEQYF. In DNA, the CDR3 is TGTGCCAGCAGTTCCCCGGACAAATTCTCCTACGAGCAGTACTTC.

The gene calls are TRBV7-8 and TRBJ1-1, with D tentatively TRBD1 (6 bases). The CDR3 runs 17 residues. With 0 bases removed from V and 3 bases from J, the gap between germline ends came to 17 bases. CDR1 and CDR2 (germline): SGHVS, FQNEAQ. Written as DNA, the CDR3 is TGTGCCAGCAGCTTAGCGTGGGGCAGGGGTGATGACACTGAAGCTTTCTTT. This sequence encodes CASSLAWGRGDDTEAFF.

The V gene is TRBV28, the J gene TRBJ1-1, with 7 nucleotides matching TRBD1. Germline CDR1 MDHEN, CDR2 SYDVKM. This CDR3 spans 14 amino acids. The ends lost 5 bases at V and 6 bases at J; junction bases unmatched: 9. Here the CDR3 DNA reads TGTGCCAGCAGTCCGGACAGGTCGTCCCCTGAAGCTTTCTTT. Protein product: CASSPDRSSPEAFF.

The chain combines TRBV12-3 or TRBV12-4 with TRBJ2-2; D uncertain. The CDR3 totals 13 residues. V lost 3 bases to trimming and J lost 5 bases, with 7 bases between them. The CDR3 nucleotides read TGTGCCAGCAGTTTCAGTTCGACCGGGGAGCTGTTTTTT. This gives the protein CASSFSSTGELFF.

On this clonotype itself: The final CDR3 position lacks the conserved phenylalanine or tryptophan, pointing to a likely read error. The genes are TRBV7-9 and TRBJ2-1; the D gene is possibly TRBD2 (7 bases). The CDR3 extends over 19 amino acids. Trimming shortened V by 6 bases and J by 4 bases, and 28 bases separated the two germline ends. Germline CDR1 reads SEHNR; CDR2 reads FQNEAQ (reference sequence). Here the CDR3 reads CASSPGIGGAMRKYNEQFY. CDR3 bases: TGTGCCAGCAGTCCAGGGATTGGGGGGGCGATGCGGAAATACAATGAGCAGTTCTAC.

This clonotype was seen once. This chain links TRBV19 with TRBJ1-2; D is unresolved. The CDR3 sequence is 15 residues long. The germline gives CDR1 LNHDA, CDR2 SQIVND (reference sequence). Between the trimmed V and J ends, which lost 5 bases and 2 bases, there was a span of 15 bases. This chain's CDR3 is CASSVGRMSNYGYTF. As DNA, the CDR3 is TGTGCCAGTAGTGTCGGACGGATGTCAAACTATGGCTACACCTTC.

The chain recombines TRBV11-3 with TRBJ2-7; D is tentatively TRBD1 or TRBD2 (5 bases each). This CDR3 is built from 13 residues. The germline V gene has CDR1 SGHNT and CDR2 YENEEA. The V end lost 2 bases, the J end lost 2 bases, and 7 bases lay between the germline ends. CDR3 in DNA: TGTGCCAGCAGCTTAAGGGACCCCTACGAGCAGTACTTC. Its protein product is CASSLRDPYEQYF.

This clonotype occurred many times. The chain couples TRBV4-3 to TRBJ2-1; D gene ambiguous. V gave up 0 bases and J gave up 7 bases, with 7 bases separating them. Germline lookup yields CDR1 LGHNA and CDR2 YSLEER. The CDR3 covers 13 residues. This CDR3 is CASSQEGWNEQFF. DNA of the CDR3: TGCGCCAGCAGCCAAGAAGGGTGGAATGAGCAGTTCTTC.

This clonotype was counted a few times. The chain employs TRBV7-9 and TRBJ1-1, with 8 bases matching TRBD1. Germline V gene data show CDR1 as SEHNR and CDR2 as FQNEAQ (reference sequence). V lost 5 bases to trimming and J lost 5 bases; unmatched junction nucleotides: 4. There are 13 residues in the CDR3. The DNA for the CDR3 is TGTGCCAGCAGCCCAACAGGGGGAACTGAAGCTTTCTTT. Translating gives CASSPTGGTEAFF.

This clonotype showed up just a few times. The CDR3 loop reads CASSPQGWNEQFF. The CDR3, as DNA: TGTGCCAGCAGCCCACAGGGTTGGAATGAGCAGTTCTTC. The J gene is TRBJ2-1, the V gene TRBV5-4; weak D call: TRBD1 (6 bases). CDR1 SGHNT and CDR2 YYREEE come from the germline V gene (reference sequence). Trimming removed 4 bases at V and 7 bases at J, with 12 bases between. The length of the CDR3 is 13 residues.

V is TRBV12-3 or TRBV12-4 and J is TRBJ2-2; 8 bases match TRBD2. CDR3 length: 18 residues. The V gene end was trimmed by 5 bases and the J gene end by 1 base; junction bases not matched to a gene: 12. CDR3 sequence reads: CASSPTGWLAGNTGELFF. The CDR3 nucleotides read TGTGCCAGCAGTCCCACCGGGTGGCTAGCGGGGAACACCGGGGAGCTGTTTTTT.

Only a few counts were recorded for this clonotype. CDR3 coding DNA: TGCGCCAGCAGCCAAGATCAAGTCTCCTACAATGAGCAGTTCTTC. This codes for CASSQDQVSYNEQFF. This chain links TRBV4-1 with TRBJ2-1; D is unclear. V was cut by 0 bases and J by 0 bases, with 6 bases left in between. Germline V gives CDR1 MGHRA, CDR2 YSYEKL. This CDR3 has 15 amino acids.

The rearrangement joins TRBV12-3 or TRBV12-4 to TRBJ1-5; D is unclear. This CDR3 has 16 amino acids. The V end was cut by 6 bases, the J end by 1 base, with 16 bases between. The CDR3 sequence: CASSSRSAASNQPQHF. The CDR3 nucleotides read TGTGCCAGCAGCTCTAGGTCGGCTGCGAGCAATCAGCCCCAGCATTTT.

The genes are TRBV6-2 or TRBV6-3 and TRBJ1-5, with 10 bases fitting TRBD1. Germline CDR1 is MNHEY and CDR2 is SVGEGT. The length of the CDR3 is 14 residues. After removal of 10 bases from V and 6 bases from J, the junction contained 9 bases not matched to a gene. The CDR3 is CATREDRGFQPQHF. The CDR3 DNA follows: TGTGCCACCCGTGAGGACAGGGGGTTTCAGCCCCAGCATTTT.

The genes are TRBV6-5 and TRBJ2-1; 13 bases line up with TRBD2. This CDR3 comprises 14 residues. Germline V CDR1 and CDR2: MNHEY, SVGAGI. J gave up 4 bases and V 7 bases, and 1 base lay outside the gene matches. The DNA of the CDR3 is TGTGCCAGCACACTAGCGGGGGGGTACAATGAGCAGTTCTTC. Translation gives CASTLAGGYNEQFF.

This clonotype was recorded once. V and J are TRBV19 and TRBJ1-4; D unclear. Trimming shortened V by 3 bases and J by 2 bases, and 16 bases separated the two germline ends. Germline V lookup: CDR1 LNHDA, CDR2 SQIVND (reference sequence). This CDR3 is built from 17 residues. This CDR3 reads CASSMGELMTTNEKLFF. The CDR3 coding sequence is TGTGCCAGTAGTATGGGTGAGCTTATGACGACTAATGAAAAACTGTTTTTT.